Described below is a single TCR beta chain sequence and its context. Sequencing was performed with immunoSEQ multiplex PCR; in TCRdb, only in-frame clones are kept and a portion is missing. The data contain about 11,000 clones, 70% to 80% of them singletons. This record comes from a study of follicular helper T cells after annual influenza vaccination. Here the sequenced sample was CXCR5- memory CD4+ T cells sorted from blood, taken 6 weeks after influenza vaccination. The clonotype originates from an adult who received the influenza vaccine.

The CDR3 loop is CASSWGDRPNYGYTF. The CDR3 coding sequence is TGTGCCAGCAGTTGGGGGGACAGACCTAACTATGGCTACACCTTC. The chain joins TRBV27 to TRBJ1-2; 7 positions match TRBD1. V shed 4 bases and J 0 bases; nucleotides not matched to a gene: 5. CDR3 size: 15 residues. Germline values: CDR1 MNHEY, CDR2 SMNVEV (reference sequence).